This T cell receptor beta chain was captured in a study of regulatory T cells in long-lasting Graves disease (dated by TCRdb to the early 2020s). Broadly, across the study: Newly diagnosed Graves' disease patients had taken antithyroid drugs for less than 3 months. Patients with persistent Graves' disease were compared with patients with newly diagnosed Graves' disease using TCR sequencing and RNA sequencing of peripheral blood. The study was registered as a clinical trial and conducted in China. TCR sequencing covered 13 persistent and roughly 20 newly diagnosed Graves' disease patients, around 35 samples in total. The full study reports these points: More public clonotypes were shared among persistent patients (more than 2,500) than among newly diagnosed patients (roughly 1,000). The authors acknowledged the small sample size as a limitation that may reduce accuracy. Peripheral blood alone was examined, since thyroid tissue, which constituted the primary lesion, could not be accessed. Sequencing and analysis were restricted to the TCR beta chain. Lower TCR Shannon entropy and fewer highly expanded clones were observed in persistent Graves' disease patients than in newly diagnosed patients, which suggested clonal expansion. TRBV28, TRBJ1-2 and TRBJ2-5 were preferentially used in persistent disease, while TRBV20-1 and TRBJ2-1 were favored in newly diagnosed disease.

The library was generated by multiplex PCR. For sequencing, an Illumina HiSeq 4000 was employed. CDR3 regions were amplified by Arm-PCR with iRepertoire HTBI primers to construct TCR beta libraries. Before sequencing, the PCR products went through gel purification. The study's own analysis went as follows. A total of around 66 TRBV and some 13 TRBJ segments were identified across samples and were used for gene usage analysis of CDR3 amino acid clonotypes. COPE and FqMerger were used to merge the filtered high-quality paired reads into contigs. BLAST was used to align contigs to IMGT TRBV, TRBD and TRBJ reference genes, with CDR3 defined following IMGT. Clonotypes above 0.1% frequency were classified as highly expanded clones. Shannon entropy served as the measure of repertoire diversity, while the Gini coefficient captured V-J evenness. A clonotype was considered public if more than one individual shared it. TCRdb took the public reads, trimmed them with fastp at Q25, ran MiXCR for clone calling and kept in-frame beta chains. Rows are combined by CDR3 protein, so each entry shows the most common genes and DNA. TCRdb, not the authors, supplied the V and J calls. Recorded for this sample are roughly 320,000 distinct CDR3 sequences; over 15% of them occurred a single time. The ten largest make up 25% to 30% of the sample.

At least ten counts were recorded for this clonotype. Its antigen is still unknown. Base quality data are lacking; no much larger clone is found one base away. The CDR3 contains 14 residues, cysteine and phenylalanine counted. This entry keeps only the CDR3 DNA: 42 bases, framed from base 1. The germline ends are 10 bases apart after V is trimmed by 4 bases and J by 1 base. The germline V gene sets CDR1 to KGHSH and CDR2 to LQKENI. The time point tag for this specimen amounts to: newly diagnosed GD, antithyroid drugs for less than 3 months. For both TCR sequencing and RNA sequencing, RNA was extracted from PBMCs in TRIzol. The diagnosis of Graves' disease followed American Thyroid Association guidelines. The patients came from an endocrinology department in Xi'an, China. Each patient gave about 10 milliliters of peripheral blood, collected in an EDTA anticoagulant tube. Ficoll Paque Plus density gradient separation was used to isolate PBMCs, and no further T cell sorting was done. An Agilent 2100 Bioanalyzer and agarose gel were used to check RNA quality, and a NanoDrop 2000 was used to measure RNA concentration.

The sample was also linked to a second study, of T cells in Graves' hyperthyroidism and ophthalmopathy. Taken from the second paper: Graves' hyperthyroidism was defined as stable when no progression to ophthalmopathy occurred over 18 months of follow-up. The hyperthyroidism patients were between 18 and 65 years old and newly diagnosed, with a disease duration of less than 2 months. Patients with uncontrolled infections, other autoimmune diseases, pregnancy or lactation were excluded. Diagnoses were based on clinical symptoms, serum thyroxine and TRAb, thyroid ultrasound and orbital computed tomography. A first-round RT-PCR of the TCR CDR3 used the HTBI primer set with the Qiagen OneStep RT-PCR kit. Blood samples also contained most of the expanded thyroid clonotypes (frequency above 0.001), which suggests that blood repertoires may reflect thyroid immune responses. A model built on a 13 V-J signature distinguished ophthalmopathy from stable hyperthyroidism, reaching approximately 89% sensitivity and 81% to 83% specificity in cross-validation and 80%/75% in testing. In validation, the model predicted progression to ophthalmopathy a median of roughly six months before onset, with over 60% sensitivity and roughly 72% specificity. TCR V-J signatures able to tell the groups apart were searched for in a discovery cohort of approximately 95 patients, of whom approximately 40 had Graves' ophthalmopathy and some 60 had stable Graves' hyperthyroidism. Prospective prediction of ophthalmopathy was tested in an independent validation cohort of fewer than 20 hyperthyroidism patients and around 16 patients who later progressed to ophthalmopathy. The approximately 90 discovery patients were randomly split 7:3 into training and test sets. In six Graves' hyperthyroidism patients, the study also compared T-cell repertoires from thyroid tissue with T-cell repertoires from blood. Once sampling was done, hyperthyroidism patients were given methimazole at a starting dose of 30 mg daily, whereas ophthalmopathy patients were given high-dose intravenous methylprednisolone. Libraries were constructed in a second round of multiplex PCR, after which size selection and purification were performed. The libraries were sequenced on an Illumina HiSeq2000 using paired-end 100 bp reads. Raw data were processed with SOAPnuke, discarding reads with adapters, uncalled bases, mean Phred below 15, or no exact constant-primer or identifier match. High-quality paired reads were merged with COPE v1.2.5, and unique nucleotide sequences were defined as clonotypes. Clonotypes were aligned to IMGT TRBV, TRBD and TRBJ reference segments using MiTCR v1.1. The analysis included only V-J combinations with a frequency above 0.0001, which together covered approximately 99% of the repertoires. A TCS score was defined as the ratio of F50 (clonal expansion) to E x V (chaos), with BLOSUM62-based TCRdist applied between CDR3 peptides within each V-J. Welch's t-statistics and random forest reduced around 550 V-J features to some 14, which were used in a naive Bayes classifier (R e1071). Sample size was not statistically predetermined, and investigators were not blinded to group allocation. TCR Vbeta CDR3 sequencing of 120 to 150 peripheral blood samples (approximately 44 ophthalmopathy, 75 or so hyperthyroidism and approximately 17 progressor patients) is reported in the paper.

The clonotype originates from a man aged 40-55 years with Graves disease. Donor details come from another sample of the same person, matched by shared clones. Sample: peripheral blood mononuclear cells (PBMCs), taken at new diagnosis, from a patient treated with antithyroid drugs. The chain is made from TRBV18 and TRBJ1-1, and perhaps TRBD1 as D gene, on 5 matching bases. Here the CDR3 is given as CASSRTRGNTEAFF. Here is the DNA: TGTGCCAGCTCACGCACAAGGGGGAACACTGAAGCTTTCTTT.